One and the same sample provided the 2 T cell receptor beta chains below, sequenced in a study of Tregs in tolerant kidney transplant recipients. Libraries were prepared by immunoSEQ multiplex PCR; TCRdb keeps only in-frame clonotypes and omits some of them. The table shows approximately 90,000 clones, with approximately 94% occurring only once. The sample consisted of CD8+ T cells from blood. Source of these receptors: a human donor in good health.

The chain joins TRBV4-1 to TRBJ2-5; 7 positions agree with TRBD1. The CDR3 covers 13 residues. The germline gives CDR1 MGHRA, CDR2 YSYEKL. The V and J ends lost 5 bases and 1 base, in that order; junction bases with no gene match: 1. CDR3 DNA sequence: TGCGCCAGCAGCGGGGACAGCCAAGAGACCCAGTACTTC. Protein: CASSGDSQETQYF.

The chain has TRBV6-5 and TRBJ1-5; possible D gene TRBD1, 5 bases. V was trimmed by 6 bases and J by 4 bases, leaving 16 bases between them. Germline CDR1 reads MNHEY; CDR2 reads SVGAGI. The CDR3 runs to 15 residues. The CDR3: CASSAFGRGNQPQHF. The CDR3, as DNA: TGTGCCAGCAGCGCTTTTGGACGGGGGAATCAGCCCCAGCATTTT.